The source of this T cell receptor beta chain is a study of shared clonotypes between healthy human individuals. Findings and limits, study-wide: The study found about 5.1% of naive CD4 clonotypes shared across a few donors.

The donor population consisted of healthy HIV-negative adults with no recent acute infections or vaccinations. Adults of Caucasian background living in Nashville, Tennessee made up all donors. With respect to this clone: The antigen remains undetermined.

This CDR3 has 15 amino acids. Germline V gives CDR1 SGHAT, CDR2 FQNNGV. Trimming removed 3 bases from V and 7 bases from J, with 15 bases in between. In the sorted-subset replicate PCRs, 200 ng DNA, 25,000 to 30,000 T cell genomes, was used. Using immunoSEQ multiplex PCR, the repertoire was profiled, and TCRdb retains in-frame clones only, with some absent. The data contain over a million clones, over 95% of them singletons. This TCR was sampled from a young man in good health. Specimen: naive CD4+ T cells sorted from blood. As for subset: CD45RA+ positively selected. The chain is built from TRBV11-2 and TRBJ2-2; tentatively, D is TRBD2 (6 bases). The DNA of the CDR3 is TGTGCCAGCAGCTTCCTCGGGGGATCGAACGGGGAGCTGTTTTTT. The encoded protein is CASSFLGGSNGELFF.